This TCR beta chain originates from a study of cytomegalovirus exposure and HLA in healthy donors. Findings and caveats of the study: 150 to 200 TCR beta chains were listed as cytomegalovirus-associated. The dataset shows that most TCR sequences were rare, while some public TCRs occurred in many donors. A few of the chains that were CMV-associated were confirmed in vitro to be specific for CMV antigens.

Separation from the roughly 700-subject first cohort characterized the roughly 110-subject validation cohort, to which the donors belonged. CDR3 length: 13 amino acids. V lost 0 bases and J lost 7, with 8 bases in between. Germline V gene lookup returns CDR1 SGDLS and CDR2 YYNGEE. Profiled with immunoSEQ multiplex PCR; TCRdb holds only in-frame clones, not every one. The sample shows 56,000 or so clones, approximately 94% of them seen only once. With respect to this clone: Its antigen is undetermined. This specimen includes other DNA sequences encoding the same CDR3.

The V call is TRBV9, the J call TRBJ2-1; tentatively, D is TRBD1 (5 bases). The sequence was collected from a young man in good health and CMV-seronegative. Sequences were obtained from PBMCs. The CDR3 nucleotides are TGTGCCAGCAGCGTAGGGCAGGGTAATGAGCAGTTCTTC. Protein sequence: CASSVGQGNEQFF.